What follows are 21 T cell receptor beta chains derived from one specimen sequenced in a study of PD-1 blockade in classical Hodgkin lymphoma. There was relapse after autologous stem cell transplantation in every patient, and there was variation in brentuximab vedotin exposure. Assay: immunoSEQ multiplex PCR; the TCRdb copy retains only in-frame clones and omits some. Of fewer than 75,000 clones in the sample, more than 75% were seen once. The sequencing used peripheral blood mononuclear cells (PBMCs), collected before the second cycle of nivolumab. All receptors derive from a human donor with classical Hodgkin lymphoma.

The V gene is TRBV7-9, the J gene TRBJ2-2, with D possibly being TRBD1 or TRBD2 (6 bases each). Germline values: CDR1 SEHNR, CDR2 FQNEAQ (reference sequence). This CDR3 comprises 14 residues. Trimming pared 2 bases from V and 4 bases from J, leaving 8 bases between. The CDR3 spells CASSLSGATGELFF. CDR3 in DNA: TGTGCCAGCAGCTTATCGGGGGCCACCGGGGAGCTGTTTTTT.

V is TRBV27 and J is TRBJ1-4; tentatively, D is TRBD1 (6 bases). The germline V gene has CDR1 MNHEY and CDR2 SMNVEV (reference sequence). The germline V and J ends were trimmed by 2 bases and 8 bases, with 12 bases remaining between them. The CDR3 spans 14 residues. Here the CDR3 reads CASSLTGAGEKLFF. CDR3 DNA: TGTGCCAGCAGTTTAACGGGGGCAGGGGAAAAACTGTTTTTT. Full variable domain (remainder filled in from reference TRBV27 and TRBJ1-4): EAQVTQNPRYLITVTGKKLTVTCSQNMNHEYMSWYRQDPGLGLRQIYYSMNVEVTDKGDVPEGYKVSRKEKRNFPLILESPSPNQTSLYFCASSLTGAGEKLFFGSGTQLSVL.

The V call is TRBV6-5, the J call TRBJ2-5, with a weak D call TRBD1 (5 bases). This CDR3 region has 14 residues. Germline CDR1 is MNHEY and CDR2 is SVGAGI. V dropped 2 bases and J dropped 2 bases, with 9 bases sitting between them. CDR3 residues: CASSYITGQETQYF. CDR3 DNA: TGTGCCAGCAGTTACATTACAGGTCAAGAGACCCAGTACTTC.

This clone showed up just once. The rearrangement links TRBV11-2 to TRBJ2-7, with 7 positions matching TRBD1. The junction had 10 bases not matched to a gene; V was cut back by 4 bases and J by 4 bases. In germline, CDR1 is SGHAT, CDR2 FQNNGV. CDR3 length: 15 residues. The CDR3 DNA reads TGTGCCAGCAGCTGGGCCAGTGGACAGGCATACGAGCAGTACTTC. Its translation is CASSWASGQAYEQYF.

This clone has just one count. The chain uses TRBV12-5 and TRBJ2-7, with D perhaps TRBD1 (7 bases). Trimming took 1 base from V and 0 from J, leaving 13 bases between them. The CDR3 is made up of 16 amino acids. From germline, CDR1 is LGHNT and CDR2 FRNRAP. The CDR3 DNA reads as TGTGCTAGTGGTTTGGGCGGGACAGCCGTCTCCTACGAGCAGTACTTC. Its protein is CASGLGGTAVSYEQYF. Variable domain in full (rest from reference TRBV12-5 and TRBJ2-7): DARVTQTPRHKVTEMGQEVTMRCQPILGHNTVFWYRQTMMQGLELLAYFRNRAPLDDSGMPKDRFSAEMPDATLATLKIQPSEPRDSAVYFCASGLGGTAVSYEQYFGPGTRLTVT.

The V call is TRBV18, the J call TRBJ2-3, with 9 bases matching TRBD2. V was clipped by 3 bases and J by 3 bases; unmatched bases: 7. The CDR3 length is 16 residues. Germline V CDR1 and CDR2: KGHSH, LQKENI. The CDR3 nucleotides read TGTGCCAGCTCACCTGCCGGGACTAGCCTGACAGATACGCAGTATTTT. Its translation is CASSPAGTSLTDTQYF.

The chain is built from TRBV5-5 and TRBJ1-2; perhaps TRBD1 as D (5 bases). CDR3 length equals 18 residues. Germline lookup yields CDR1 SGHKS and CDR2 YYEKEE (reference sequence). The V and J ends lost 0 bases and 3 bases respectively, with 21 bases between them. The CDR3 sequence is CASSLALGDPRQDYGYTF. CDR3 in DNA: TGTGCCAGCAGCTTGGCTTTGGGGGACCCGCGGCAAGACTATGGCTACACCTTC.

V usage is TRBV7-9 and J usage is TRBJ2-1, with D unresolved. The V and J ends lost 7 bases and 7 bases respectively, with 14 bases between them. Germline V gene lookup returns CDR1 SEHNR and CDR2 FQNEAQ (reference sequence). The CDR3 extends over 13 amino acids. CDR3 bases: TGTGCCAGCAACCCGTCTCACGGGAATGAGCAGTTCTTC. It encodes CASNPSHGNEQFF.

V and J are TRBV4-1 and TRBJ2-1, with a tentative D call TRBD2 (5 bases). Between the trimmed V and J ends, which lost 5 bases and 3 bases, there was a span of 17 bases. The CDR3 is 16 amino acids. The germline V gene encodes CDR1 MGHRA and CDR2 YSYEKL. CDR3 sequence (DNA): TGCGCCAGCAGCTCTGCCTGGCGGGCCCTCTACAATGAGCAGTTCTTC. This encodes CASSSAWRALYNEQFF.

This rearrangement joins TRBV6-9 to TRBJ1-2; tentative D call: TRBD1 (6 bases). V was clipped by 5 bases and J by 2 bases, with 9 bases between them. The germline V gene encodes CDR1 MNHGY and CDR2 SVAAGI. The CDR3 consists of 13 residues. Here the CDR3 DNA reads TGTGCCAGCAGTGCGGGACAAAACTATGGCTACACCTTC. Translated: CASSAGQNYGYTF.

CDR3 nucleotide sequence: TGTGCCAGCAGCTGGATGGGGTCACCCCTCCACTTT. Its protein is CASSWMGSPLHF. The V and J genes are TRBV7-9 and TRBJ1-6; no definite D call. The CDR3 runs to 12 residues. CDR1 is SEHNR, CDR2 FQNEAQ, per germline (reference sequence). Deletions cut 4 bases from V and 10 bases from J, with 8 bases between.

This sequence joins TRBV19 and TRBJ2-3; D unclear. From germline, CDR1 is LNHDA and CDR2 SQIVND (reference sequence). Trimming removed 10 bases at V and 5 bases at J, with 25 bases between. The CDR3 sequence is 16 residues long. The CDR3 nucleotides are TGTGCCACCCCCCAGCTTACTCTAGGGATAGGAGATACGCAGTATTTT. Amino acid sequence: CATPQLTLGIGDTQYF.

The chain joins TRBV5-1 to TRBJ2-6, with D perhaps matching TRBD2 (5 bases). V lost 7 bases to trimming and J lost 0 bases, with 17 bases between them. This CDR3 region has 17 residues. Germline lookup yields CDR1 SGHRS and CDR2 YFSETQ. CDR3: CASQELRSGSGANVLTF. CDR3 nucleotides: TGCGCCAGCCAGGAGCTTCGAAGCGGCTCTGGGGCCAACGTCCTGACTTTC.

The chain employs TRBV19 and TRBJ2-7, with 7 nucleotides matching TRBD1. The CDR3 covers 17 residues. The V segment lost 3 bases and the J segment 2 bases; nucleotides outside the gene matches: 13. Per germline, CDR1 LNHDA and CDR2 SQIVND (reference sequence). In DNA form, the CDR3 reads TGTGCCAGTAGTATCTCTCACCAGTGGACAGGAGCCTACGAGCAGTACTTC. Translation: CASSISHQWTGAYEQYF.

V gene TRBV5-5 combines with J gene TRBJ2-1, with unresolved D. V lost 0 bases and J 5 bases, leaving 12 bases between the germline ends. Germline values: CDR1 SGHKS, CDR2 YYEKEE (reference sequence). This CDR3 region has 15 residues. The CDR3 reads CASSLAVVGDNEQFF. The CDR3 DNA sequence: TGTGCCAGCAGCTTGGCGGTGGTTGGAGACAATGAGCAGTTCTTC.

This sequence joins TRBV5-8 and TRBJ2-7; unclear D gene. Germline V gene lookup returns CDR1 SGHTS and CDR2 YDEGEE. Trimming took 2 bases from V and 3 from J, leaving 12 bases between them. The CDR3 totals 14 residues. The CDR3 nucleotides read TGTGCCAGCAGCTTACGCACGGGCGACTACGAGCAGTACTTC. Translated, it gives CASSLRTGDYEQYF.

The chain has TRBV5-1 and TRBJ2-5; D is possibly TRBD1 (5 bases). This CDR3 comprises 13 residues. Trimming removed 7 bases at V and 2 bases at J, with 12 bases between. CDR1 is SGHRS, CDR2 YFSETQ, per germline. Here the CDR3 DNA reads TGCGCCAGCGGAAGGGGCACACAAGAGACCCAGTACTTC. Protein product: CASGRGTQETQYF. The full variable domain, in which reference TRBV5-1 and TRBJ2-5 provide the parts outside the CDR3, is KAGVTQTPRYLIKTRGQQVTLSCSPISGHRSVSWYQQTPGQGLQFLFEYFSETQRNKGNFPGRFSGRQFSNSRSEMNVSTLELGDSALYLCASGRGTQETQYFGPGTRLLVL.

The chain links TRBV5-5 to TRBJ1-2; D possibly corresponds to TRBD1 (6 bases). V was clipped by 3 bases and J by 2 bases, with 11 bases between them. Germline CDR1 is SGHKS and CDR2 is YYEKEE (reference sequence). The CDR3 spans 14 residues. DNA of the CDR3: TGTGCCAGCAGCTCAACAGGGCTGAACTATGGCTACACCTTC. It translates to CASSSTGLNYGYTF.

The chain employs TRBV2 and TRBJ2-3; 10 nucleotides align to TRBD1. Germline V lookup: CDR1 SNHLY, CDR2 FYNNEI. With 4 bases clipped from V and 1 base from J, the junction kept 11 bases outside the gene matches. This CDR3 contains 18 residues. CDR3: CASSVGGAGTGGTDTQYF. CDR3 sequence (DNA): TGTGCCAGCAGTGTAGGAGGGGCGGGGACAGGGGGCACAGATACGCAGTATTTT.

The CDR3 sequence is CASSLEGSVTGELFF. The CDR3 bases are TGCGCCAGCAGCTTGGAGGGCAGCGTCACCGGGGAGCTGTTTTTT. V is TRBV5-1 and J is TRBJ2-2; D not certain. Deletions cut 0 bases from V and 4 bases from J, with 10 bases between. The CDR3 contains 15 residues. Germline assignment: CDR1 SGHRS and CDR2 YFSETQ. Full variable domain (outside the CDR3, taken from reference TRBV5-1 and TRBJ2-2): KAGVTQTPRYLIKTRGQQVTLSCSPISGHRSVSWYQQTPGQGLQFLFEYFSETQRNKGNFPGRFSGRQFSNSRSEMNVSTLELGDSALYLCASSLEGSVTGELFFGEGSRLTVL.

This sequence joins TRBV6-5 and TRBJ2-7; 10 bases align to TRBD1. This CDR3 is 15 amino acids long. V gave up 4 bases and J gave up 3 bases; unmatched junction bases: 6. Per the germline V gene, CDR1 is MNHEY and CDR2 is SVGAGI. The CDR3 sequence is CASSLTGTGVYEQYF. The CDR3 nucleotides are TGTGCCAGCAGTTTAACCGGGACAGGGGTCTACGAGCAGTACTTC.